This TCR beta chain was obtained from a study of cytomegalovirus exposure and HLA in healthy donors. Turning to the study itself: Inside one of the first data releases sat around 80 million unique TCRs taken from HLA-typed donors.

Findings and limits, study-wide: The study put roughly 160 TCR beta chains on its list as cytomegalovirus-associated.

This PCR relied on a set of 60 Vbeta primers and 13 Jbeta primers. Libraries were prepared by immunoSEQ multiplex PCR; TCRdb keeps only in-frame clonotypes and omits some of them. The table records 120,000 to 150,000 clones, 9.4% of them present only once. Points on this clone: What it binds is not known.

The CDR3 is 13 amino acids. The V gene end was trimmed by 11 bases and the J gene end by 5 bases; junction bases not matched to a gene: 10. The germline CDR1 and CDR2 sequences are SEHNR and FQNEAQ (reference sequence). The receptor was isolated from a male donor in good health and CMV-seronegative. The V call is TRBV7-9, the J call TRBJ2-3; 7 nucleotides line up with TRBD1. Material: PBMCs. CDR3 in amino acids: CAGHRGGKDTQYF. DNA of the CDR3: TGTGCCGGACACAGGGGTGGGAAAGATACGCAGTATTTT.